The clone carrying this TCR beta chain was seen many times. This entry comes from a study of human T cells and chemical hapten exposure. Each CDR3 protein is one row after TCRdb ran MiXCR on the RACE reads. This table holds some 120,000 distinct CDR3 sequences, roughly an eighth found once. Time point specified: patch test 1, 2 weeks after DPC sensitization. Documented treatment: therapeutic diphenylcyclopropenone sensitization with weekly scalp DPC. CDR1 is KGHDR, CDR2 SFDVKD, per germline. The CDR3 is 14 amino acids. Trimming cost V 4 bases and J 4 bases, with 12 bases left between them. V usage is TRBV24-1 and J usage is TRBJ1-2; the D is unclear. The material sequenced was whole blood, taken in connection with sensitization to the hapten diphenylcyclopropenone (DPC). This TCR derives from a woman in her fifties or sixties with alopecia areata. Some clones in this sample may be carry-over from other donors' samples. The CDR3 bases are TGTGCCACCAGTGACCCAGGACGGAGCTATGGCTACACCTTC. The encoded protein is CATSDPGRSYGYTF.